These 18 T cell receptor beta chains were all obtained from the same sample, sequenced in a study of cytomegalovirus exposure and HLA in healthy donors. PCR used 60 Vbeta primers and 13 Jbeta primers. TCRdb's table, derived via immunoSEQ multiplex PCR, lists solely in-frame clones and lacks some. This sample has about 96,000 clones, with around 79% found just once. Sequenced input: PBMCs. All receptors come from a female donor in good health and CMV-seropositive.

V is TRBV5-1 and J is TRBJ1-1, with a weak D call TRBD1 (6 bases). This CDR3 comprises 17 residues. Trimming shortened V by 4 bases and J by 2 bases, and 21 bases separated the two germline ends. Germline loops: CDR1 SGHRS, CDR2 YFSETQ. CDR3 sequence: CASSLTGSPPLNTEAFF. DNA of the CDR3: TGCGCCAGCAGCCTCACAGGGAGCCCGCCTTTAAACACTGAAGCTTTCTTT.

The J gene is TRBJ2-1, the V gene TRBV7-2; 9 bases fit TRBD2. The V gene end was trimmed by 7 bases and the J gene end by 7 bases; junction bases not matched to a gene: 14. This CDR3 is built from 16 residues. Germline lookup yields CDR1 SGHTA and CDR2 FQGNSA. CDR3 DNA sequence: TGTGCCAGCACCCTAGGCGGGACTAGCCCATGGAATGAGCAGTTCTTC. It encodes CASTLGGTSPWNEQFF.

The chain has TRBV9 and TRBJ2-7, with D perhaps TRBD2 (5 bases). The V gene's germline CDR1 is SGDLS and CDR2 YYNGEE. Trimming took off 2 bases at V and 5 bases at J, with 17 bases between the two ends. This CDR3 has 15 residues. CDR3 in amino acids: CASSVFGSSGDEQYF. The CDR3 DNA reads TGTGCCAGCAGCGTTTTCGGCAGCTCCGGGGACGAGCAGTACTTC.

V usage is TRBV29-1 and J usage is TRBJ1-1, with D unclear. Germline V lookup: CDR1 SQVTM, CDR2 ANQGSEA. The CDR3 contains 11 residues. The V gene lost 5 bases and the J gene lost 3 bases, with 7 bases spanning the gap. In DNA form, the CDR3 reads TGCAGCGTTATGTCTCACACTGAAGCTTTCTTT. This sequence encodes CSVMSHTEAFF. The whole variable domain, filled in from reference TRBV29-1 and TRBJ1-1, reads SAVISQKPSRDICQRGTSLTIQCQVDSQVTMMFWYRQQPGQSLTLIATANQGSEATYESGFVIDKFPISRPNLTFSTLTVSNMSPEDSSIYLCSVMSHTEAFFGQGTRLTVV.

This chain connects TRBV5-1 to TRBJ2-7; 10 nucleotides match TRBD1. Germline trimming cut 4 bases from V and 6 bases from J; bases unmatched to any gene: 7. Germline assignment: CDR1 SGHRS and CDR2 YFSETQ. This CDR3 is 14 amino acids long. CDR3 protein: CASSPGTGVAEQYF. CDR3 coding DNA: TGCGCCAGCAGCCCCGGGACAGGGGTCGCCGAGCAGTACTTC.

V and J are TRBV5-1 and TRBJ2-3; D is undetermined. This CDR3 has 14 amino acids. Per the germline V gene, CDR1 is SGHRS and CDR2 is YFSETQ. V was clipped by 4 bases and J by 2 bases, with 11 bases between them. The CDR3 spells CASSPGLSTDTQYF. The CDR3 DNA sequence: TGCGCCAGCAGCCCGGGTCTCTCCACAGATACGCAGTATTTT.

This sequence joins TRBV7-2 and TRBJ1-5; D unclear. This CDR3 has 14 residues. The germline V and J ends were trimmed by 1 base and 3 bases, with 7 bases remaining between them. CDR1 and CDR2 from the germline V gene are SGHTA and FQGNSA. The CDR3 here is CASSLVSVNQPQHF. CDR3 nucleotides: TGTGCCAGCAGCTTAGTGTCAGTCAATCAGCCCCAGCATTTT. Together with reference TRBV7-2 and TRBJ1-5, the CDR3 gives the full variable domain: GAGVSQSPSNKVTEKGKDVELRCDPISGHTALYWYRQSLGQGLEFLIYFQGNSAPDKSGLPSDRFSAERTGGSVSTLTIQRTQQEDSAVYLCASSLVSVNQPQHFGDGTRLSIL.

This clone has only a few counts. The gene calls are TRBV28 and TRBJ1-5, with D unresolved. From germline, CDR1 is MDHEN and CDR2 SYDVKM. This CDR3 spans 15 amino acids. The V end lost 3 bases, the J end lost 0 bases, and 9 bases lay between the germline ends. The CDR3 region has the DNA TGTGCCAGCAGTTTTGGAGGGTATAGCAATCAGCCCCAGCATTTT. This encodes CASSFGGYSNQPQHF.

This clone was seen a single time. This chain uses TRBV7-2 with TRBJ1-5, with a weak D call TRBD1 (6 bases). The CDR3 is 16 residues long. Trimming left V 3 bases short and J 0 bases short, with 12 bases between. CDR1 is SGHTA, CDR2 FQGNSA, per germline. The CDR3 loop is CASSLGQPYSNQPQHF. As DNA, the CDR3 is TGTGCCAGCAGCTTGGGACAACCTTATAGCAATCAGCCCCAGCATTTT.

This clone was detected once. The chain links TRBV11-2 to TRBJ2-1, with 14 bases fitting TRBD2. V shed 3 bases and J 10 bases; nucleotides not matched to a gene: 8. From germline, CDR1 is SGHAT and CDR2 FQNNGV. The CDR3 covers 16 residues. As DNA, the CDR3 is TGTGCCAGCAGCTTCGCCGGGACTAGCGGGGGAATCGAGCAGTTCTTC. Protein product: CASSFAGTSGGIEQFF.

CDR3: CASSPYSRYEQYF. Written as DNA, the CDR3 is TGTGCCAGCAGTCCTTATTCCCGCTACGAGCAGTACTTC. The genes are TRBV28 and TRBJ2-7, with D uncertain. Germline V gene lookup returns CDR1 MDHEN and CDR2 SYDVKM. The CDR3 is made up of 13 amino acids. V lost 5 bases and J 3 bases, leaving 11 bases between the germline ends.

This clone was counted only a few times. J is TRBJ2-1 and V is TRBV4-3; D might be TRBD2 (5 bases). The CDR3 is made up of 18 amino acids. V lost 0 bases and J 2 bases, leaving 17 bases between the germline ends. Germline V gene data show CDR1 as LGHNA and CDR2 as YSLEER. CDR3 nucleotide sequence: TGCGCCAGCAGCCAAGAAGTAGGAGGACGGGGAACCTACAATGAGCAGTTCTTC. It codes for CASSQEVGGRGTYNEQFF.

The chain combines TRBV5-4 with TRBJ2-7; TRBD1 is a possible D gene (5 bases). The CDR3 has 15 amino acids. V lost 0 bases and J lost 3, with 13 bases in between. Germline lookup yields CDR1 SGHNT and CDR2 YYREEE (reference sequence). Here the CDR3 reads CASSLGQGRNYEQYF. CDR3 in DNA: TGTGCCAGCAGCTTGGGGCAGGGTAGAAACTACGAGCAGTACTTC.

This clone was seen only once. The chain couples TRBV7-9 to TRBJ1-6; unclear D gene. Germline values: CDR1 SEHNR, CDR2 FQNEAQ (reference sequence). There are 15 residues in the CDR3. Trimming pared 7 bases from V and 8 bases from J, leaving 18 bases between. CDR3 nucleotide sequence: TGTGCCAGCACCAAAGCGGAAGTCCGAGATTCACCCCTCCACTTT. Translated, it gives CASTKAEVRDSPLHF.

This chain uses TRBV5-4 with TRBJ1-1; 7 positions match TRBD1. The V and J ends lost 2 bases and 3 bases, in that order; junction bases with no gene match: 4. From germline, CDR1 is SGHNT and CDR2 YYREEE (reference sequence). The CDR3 runs to 14 residues. The CDR3 DNA sequence: TGTGCCAGCAGCTTCAGCAGGGGGGACACTGAAGCTTTCTTT. Its protein is CASSFSRGDTEAFF.

The chain couples TRBV7-9 to TRBJ1-2; possibly TRBD1 for D (5 bases). The V gene's germline CDR1 is SEHNR and CDR2 FQNEAQ (reference sequence). The CDR3 covers 14 residues. With 5 bases removed from V and 5 bases from J, the gap between germline ends came to 15 bases. The CDR3 DNA follows: TGTGCCAGCAGCCCATCCCTTAAGGGGTATGGCTACACCTTC. It is translated as CASSPSLKGYGYTF.

The V call is TRBV18, the J call TRBJ2-7; unclear D gene. Trimming took off 3 bases at V and 5 bases at J, with 8 bases between the two ends. The germline V gene has CDR1 KGHSH and CDR2 LQKENI. CDR3 length equals 12 residues. CDR3 bases: TGTGCCAGCTCACCTTCCCTAAACGAGCAGTACTTC. Its protein is CASSPSLNEQYF.

The rearrangement links TRBV10-3 to TRBJ2-1; TRBD2 agrees at 10 bases. V dropped 3 bases and J dropped 7; count of bases not matched to a gene: 15. This CDR3 comprises 18 residues. Germline CDR1 reads ENHRY; CDR2 reads SYGVKD. CDR3 bases: TGTGCCATCAGTGAAGGAGCTAGCGGGAGCCCCAATCTGAATGAGCAGTTCTTC. It translates to CAISEGASGSPNLNEQFF.